The source of this TCR beta chain is a study of blood T cell repertoires in COVID-19. Some clones are missing from TCRdb's copy, which holds only in-frame ones; the method was immunoSEQ multiplex PCR. This sample has roughly 74,000 clones, with 84% found just once. This CDR3 is 14 amino acids long. The germline V gene encodes CDR1 MNHEY and CDR2 SMNVEV (reference sequence). Trimming left V 3 bases short and J 2 bases short, with 10 bases between. This chain uses TRBV27 with TRBJ2-5; D is unresolved. The clonotype was recovered from a man between 65 and 80 years old with acute or convalescent COVID-19. What was sequenced was peripheral blood. The CDR3 is CASSFCSDQETQYF. CDR3 nucleotide sequence: TGTGCCAGCAGTTTTTGCAGTGATCAAGAGACCCAGTACTTC.